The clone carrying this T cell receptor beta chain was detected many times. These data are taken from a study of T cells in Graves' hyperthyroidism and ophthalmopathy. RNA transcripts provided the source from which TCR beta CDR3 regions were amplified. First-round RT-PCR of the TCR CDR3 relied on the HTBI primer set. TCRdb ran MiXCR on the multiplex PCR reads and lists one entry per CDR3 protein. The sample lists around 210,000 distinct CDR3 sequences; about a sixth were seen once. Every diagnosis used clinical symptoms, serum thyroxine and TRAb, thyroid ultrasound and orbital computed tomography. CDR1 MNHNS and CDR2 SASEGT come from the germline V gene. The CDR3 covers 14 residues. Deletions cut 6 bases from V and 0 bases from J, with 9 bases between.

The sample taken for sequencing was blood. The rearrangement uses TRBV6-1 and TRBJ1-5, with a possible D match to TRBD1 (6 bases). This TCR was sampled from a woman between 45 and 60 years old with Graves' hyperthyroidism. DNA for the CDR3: TGTGCCAGCAGGGCGACAGGTAGCAATCAGCCCCAGCATTTT. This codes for CASRATGSNQPQHF.